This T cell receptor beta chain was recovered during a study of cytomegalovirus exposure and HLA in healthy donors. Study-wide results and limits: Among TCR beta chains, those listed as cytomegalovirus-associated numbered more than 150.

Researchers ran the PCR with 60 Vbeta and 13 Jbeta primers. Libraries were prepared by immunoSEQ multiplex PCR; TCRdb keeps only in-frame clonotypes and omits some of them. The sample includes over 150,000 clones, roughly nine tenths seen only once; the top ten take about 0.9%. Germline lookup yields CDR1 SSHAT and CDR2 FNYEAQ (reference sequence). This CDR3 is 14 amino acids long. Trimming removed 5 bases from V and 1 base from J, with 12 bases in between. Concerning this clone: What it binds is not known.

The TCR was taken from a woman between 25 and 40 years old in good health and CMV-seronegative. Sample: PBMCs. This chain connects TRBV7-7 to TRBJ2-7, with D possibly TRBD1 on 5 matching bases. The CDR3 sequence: CASSPGLTSYEQYF. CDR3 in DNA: TGTGCCAGCAGCCCAGGGCTCACATCCTACGAGCAGTACTTC.